This is a list of T cell receptor beta chains from one sample in a study of early T cells in non-severe SARS-CoV-2 infection. TCRdb processed the 5' RACE reads anew with MiXCR; each CDR3 protein has one entry. This table has approximately 67,000 distinct CDR3 sequences, around a tenth appearing once. Sample: whole blood. These receptors originate from an adult who was a healthcare worker with PCR-confirmed SARS-CoV-2 infection or an uninfected control (not recorded which). Each CDR3 is given with its conserved first and last residue. The D gene is left open where the match is weak. Rows may omit the clone size; those that give it use once, few, many or a size class.

.	.	TRBV28	TRBJ1-1	CASSFDEAFF	TGTGCCAGCAGTTTTGATGAAGCTTTCTTT
.	.	TRBV18	TRBJ2-6	CASSPAGLSGANVLTF	TGTGCCAGCTCACCGGCGGGATTGTCTGGGGCCAACGTCCTGACTTTC
.	many	TRBV5-1	TRBJ2-1	CASSFGTYNEQFF	TGCGCCAGCAGCTTCGGCACCTACAATGAGCAGTTCTTC
.	few	TRBV7-9	TRBJ2-7	CASSHSARQNPIEQYF	TGTGCCAGCAGCCATTCTGCGAGGCAGAACCCCATCGAGCAGTACTTC
.	few	TRBV28	TRBJ2-7	CASNLRPDGAYEQYF	TGTGCCAGCAATTTACGCCCGGACGGGGCCTACGAGCAGTACTTC
TRBD1	many	TRBV29-1	TRBJ1-2	CSVEDPGQGRANYGYTF	TGCAGCGTTGAAGATCCGGGACAGGGAAGGGCTAACTATGGCTACACCTTC
.	many	TRBV4-1	TRBJ2-1	CASSQDVRERKQFF	TGCGCCAGCAGCCAAGATGTCAGGGAACGTAAGCAGTTCTTC
TRBD1	.	TRBV12-3/TRBV12-4	TRBJ1-1	CASSLTGNRNTEAFF	TGTGCCAGCAGTTTGACAGGGAACCGGAACACTGAAGCTTTCTTT
.	.	TRBV19	TRBJ2-1	CASTRGSYNEQFF	TGTGCCAGTACCAGGGGTTCCTACAATGAGCAGTTCTTC
.	many	TRBV7-6	TRBJ1-1	CASSPEGMNTEAFF	TGTGCCAGCAGCCCAGAGGGGATGAACACTGAAGCTTTCTTT
.	many	TRBV18	TRBJ2-3	CASSPDTDTQYF	TGTGCCAGCTCACCGGACACAGATACGCAGTATTTT
.	.	TRBV9	TRBJ2-7	CASSPRQTTYEQYF	TGTGCCAGCAGCCCCCGTCAAACCACCTACGAGCAGTACTTC
.	many	TRBV19	TRBJ1-2	CASSTRPADYGYTF	TGTGCCAGTAGTACCCGCCCGGCGGACTATGGCTACACCTTC
TRBD2	many	TRBV9	TRBJ2-7	CASSVSSGYEQYF	TGTGCCAGCAGCGTCTCTAGCGGGTACGAGCAGTACTTC
TRBD2	.	TRBV10-3	TRBJ2-1	CAISESGGGNNEQFF	TGTGCCATCAGTGAGTCCGGCGGGGGGAACAATGAGCAGTTCTTC
TRBD1	many	TRBV7-9	TRBJ1-1	CASSKDGQGTEAFF	TGTGCCAGCAGCAAGGATGGACAGGGTACTGAAGCTTTCTTT
.	many	TRBV3-1	TRBJ2-1	CASSQDGQPHNEQFF	TGTGCCAGCAGCCAAGACGGCCAACCCCACAATGAGCAGTTCTTC
.	many	TRBV5-1	TRBJ2-7	CASSLLASYEQYF	TGCGCCAGCAGCCTATTAGCCTCCTACGAGCAGTACTTC
.	many	TRBV7-9	TRBJ2-7	CASSLPEARPYEQYF	TGTGCCAGCAGCCTTCCAGAGGCCCGACCCTACGAGCAGTACTTC
TRBD1	few	TRBV29-1	TRBJ2-3	CSVLQGNTQYF	TGCAGCGTGCTACAGGGGAACACGCAGTATTTT
TRBD2	few	TRBV7-8	TRBJ2-2	CASSSGAGGLTGELFF	TGTGCCAGCAGCTCGGGAGCGGGGGGACTCACCGGGGAGCTGTTTTTT
.	.	TRBV21-1	TRBJ2-7	CASSKVAGGYEQYF	TGTGCCAGCAGCAAAGTAGCGGGAGGGTACGAGCAGTACTTC
.	many	TRBV15	TRBJ1-1	CATKSPLTEAFF	TGTGCCACCAAAAGTCCGCTCACTGAAGCTTTCTTT
.	many	TRBV3-1	TRBJ1-3	CASSQGWGSGGNTIYF	TGTGCCAGCAGCCAAGGGTGGGGCTCCGGGGGAAACACCATATATTTT
TRBD1	few	TRBV5-5	TRBJ2-1	CASSSGQGVDNEQFF	TGTGCCAGCAGCAGTGGACAGGGGGTGGACAATGAGCAGTTCTTC
.	many	TRBV11-3	TRBJ2-1	CASSFRVEQFF	TGTGCCAGCAGCTTCAGGGTTGAGCAGTTCTTC
TRBD1	few	TRBV12-3/TRBV12-4	TRBJ1-2	CASTASLTGAGYTF	TGTGCCAGCACCGCTTCGTTAACAGGGGCGGGCTACACCTTC
.	.	TRBV6-6	TRBJ1-5	CASSYPPPQHF	TGTGCCAGCAGTTACCCACCACCCCAGCATTTT
.	many	TRBV29-1	TRBJ2-7	CSVKGGTTAREQYF	TGCAGCGTTAAGGGTGGGACGACGGCCCGCGAGCAGTACTTC
.	many	TRBV9	TRBJ2-1	CASSVAGTLTNEQFF	TGTGCCAGCAGCGTAGCGGGGACCTTAACCAATGAGCAGTTCTTC
.	many	TRBV10-3	TRBJ1-1	CAISESGGTRAEMTEAFF	TGTGCCATCAGTGAGTCGGGGGGTACGCGCGCAGAAATGACTGAAGCTTTCTTT
.	many	TRBV5-1	TRBJ2-1	CASSLGQASYNEQFF	TGCGCCAGCAGCTTGGGACAGGCCTCCTACAATGAGCAGTTCTTC
.	.	TRBV28	TRBJ2-7	CASRASSYEQYF	TGTGCCAGCAGAGCCTCCTCCTACGAGCAGTACTTC
.	.	TRBV19	TRBJ2-6	CASSTQGRSGANVLTF	TGTGCCAGTAGTACCCAGGGTAGGTCTGGGGCCAACGTCCTGACTTTC
.	.	TRBV27	TRBJ2-2	CAPTSGAPNTGELFF	TGTGCCCCCACCTCAGGGGCCCCGAACACCGGGGAGCTGTTTTTT
.	many	TRBV20-1	TRBJ1-1	CSAREGSPNTEAFF	TGCAGTGCTAGAGAGGGGTCTCCGAACACTGAAGCTTTCTTT
.	many	TRBV5-1	TRBJ1-2	CASSPNRGGADGYTF	TGCGCCAGCAGCCCTAACCGGGGGGGCGCCGATGGCTACACCTTC
.	.	TRBV29-1	TRBJ2-7	CSVDGQQGIEQYF	TGCAGCGTTGACGGCCAGCAGGGGATCGAGCAGTACTTC
TRBD1	.	TRBV20-1	TRBJ1-1	CSAGGQGENTEAFF	TGCAGTGCTGGGGGACAGGGCGAGAACACTGAAGCTTTCTTT
TRBD2	.	TRBV11-2	TRBJ2-3	CASSLIAGGLGGDTQYF	TGTGCCAGCAGCCTAATAGCGGGGGGGCTGGGTGGAGATACGCAGTATTTT
.	.	TRBV10-3	TRBJ2-1	CAISGGTERDNEQFF	TGTGCCATCAGTGGGGGAACAGAGAGGGACAATGAGCAGTTCTTC
TRBD2	many	TRBV7-3	TRBJ2-2	CASSPRDYRYTGELFF	TGTGCCAGCAGCCCCAGGGACTATCGGTACACCGGGGAGCTGTTTTTT
TRBD1	many	TRBV2	TRBJ1-5	CASSRGGDRDNQPQHF	TGTGCCAGCAGTAGGGGAGGGGACAGGGATAATCAGCCCCAGCATTTT
.	few	TRBV20-1	TRBJ1-4	CSARWAGPTEKLFF	TGCAGTGCTAGATGGGCCGGGCCCACCGAAAAACTGTTTTTT
TRBD1	few	TRBV29-1	TRBJ1-4	CSVLNRGKLFF	TGCAGCGTTTTAAACAGGGGGAAACTGTTTTTT
.	few	TRBV27	TRBJ1-5	CASSSGPQPQHF	TGTGCCAGCAGCTCTGGGCCGCAGCCCCAGCATTTT
.	.	TRBV29-1	TRBJ1-1	CSVDTDKNEAFF	TGCAGCGTGGACACGGACAAGAACGAAGCTTTCTTT
.	many	TRBV7-3	TRBJ2-3	CASSPPGTDTQYF	TGTGCCAGCAGCCCCCCCGGTACAGATACGCAGTATTTT
.	many	TRBV9	TRBJ2-3	CASSVGPSGRYTDTQYF	TGTGCCAGCAGCGTAGGACCGTCGGGCAGATACACAGATACGCAGTATTTT
.	few	TRBV29-1	TRBJ2-5	CSVPDRTHQTQYF	TGCAGCGTACCGGACAGAACTCATCAGACCCAGTACTTC
.	many	TRBV11-2	TRBJ2-1	CASSPGYNEQFF	TGTGCCAGCAGCCCAGGATACAATGAGCAGTTCTTC
TRBD2	many	TRBV5-1	TRBJ2-7	CASSLTSGSMYEQYF	TGCGCCAGCAGCTTGACTAGCGGGAGTATGTACGAGCAGTACTTC
TRBD2	many	TRBV19	TRBJ2-1	CASSMGTSGRRDEQFF	TGTGCCAGTAGTATGGGTACTAGCGGGAGGAGGGATGAGCAGTTCTTC